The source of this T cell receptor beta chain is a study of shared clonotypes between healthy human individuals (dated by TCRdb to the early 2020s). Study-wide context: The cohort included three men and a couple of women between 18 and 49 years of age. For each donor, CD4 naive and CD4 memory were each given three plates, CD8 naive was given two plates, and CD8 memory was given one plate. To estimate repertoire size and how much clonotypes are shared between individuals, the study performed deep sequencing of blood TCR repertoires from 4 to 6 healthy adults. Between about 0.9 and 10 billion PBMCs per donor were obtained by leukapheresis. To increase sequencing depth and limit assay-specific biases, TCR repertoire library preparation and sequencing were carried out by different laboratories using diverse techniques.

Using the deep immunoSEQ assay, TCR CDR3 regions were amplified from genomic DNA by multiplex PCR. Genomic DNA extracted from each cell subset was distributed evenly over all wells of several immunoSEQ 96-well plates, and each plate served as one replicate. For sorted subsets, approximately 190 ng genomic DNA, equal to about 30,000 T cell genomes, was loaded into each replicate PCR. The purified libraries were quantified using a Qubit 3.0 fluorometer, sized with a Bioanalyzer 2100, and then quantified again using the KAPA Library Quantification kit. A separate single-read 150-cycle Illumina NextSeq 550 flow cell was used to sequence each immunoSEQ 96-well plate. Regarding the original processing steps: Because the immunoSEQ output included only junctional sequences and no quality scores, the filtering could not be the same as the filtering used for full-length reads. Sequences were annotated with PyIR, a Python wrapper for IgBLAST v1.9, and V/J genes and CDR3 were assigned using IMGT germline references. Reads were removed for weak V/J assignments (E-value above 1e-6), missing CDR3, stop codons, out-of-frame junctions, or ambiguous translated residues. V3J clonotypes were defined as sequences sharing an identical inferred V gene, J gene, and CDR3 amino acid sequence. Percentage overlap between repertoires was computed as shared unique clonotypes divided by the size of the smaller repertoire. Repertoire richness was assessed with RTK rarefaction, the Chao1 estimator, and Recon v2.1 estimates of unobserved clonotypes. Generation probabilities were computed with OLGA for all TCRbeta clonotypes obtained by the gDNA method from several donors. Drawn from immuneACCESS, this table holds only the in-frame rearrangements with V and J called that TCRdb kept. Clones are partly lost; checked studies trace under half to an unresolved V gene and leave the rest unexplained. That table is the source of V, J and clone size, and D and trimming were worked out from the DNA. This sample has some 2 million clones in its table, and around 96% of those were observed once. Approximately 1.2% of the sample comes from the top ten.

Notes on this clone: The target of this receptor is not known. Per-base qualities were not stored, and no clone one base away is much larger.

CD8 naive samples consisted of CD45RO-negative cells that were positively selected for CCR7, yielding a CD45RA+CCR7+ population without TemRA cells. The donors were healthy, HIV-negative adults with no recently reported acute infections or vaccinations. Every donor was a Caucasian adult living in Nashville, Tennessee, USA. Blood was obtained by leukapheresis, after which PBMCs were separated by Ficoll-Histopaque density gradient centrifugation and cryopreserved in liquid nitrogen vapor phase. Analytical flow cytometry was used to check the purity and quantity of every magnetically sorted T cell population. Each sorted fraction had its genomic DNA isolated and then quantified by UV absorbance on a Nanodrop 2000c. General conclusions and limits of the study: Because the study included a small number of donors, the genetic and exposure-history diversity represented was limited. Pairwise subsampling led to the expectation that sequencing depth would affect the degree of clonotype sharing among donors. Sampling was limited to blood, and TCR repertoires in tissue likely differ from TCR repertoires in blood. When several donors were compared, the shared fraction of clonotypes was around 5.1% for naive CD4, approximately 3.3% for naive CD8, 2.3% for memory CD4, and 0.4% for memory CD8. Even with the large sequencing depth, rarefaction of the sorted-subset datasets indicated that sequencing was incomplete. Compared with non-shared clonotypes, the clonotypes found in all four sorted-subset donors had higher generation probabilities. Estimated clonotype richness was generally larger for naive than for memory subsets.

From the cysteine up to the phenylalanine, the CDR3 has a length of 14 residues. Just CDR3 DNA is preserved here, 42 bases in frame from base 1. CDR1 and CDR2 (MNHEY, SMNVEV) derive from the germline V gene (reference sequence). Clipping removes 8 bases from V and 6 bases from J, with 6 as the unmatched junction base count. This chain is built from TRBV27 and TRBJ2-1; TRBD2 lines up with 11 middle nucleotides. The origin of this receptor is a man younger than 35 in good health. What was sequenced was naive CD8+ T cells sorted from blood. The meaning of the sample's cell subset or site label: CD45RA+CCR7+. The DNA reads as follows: TGTGCCAGCGGTACTAGCGGGAGTCCCAATGAGCAGTTCTTC. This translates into CASGTSGSPNEQFF.